This T cell receptor (beta chain) was sequenced in a study of blood T cell repertoires in COVID-19. This clone was seen a handful of times. Produced via immunoSEQ multiplex PCR; TCRdb's table is partial and in-frame only. The table shows 250,000 or so clones, with about 85% occurring only once. The V gene's germline CDR1 is LNHDA and CDR2 SQIVND (reference sequence). The CDR3 totals 13 residues. V lost 7 bases, J lost 3 bases, and 13 bases lay in between. The receptor comes from a man aged 25 to 40 who had recovered from COVID-19. Sequences were obtained from peripheral blood. The rearrangement uses TRBV19 and TRBJ2-7; D might be TRBD2 (6 bases). The CDR3 spells CASTRGENYEQYF. The DNA for the CDR3 is TGTGCCAGTACCCGCGGGGAAAACTACGAGCAGTACTTC.